The 31 T cell receptor beta chains below come from one sample, sequenced in a study of CD8 T cells in ankylosing spondylitis. These receptors have no known antigen. General study findings and limits: It appeared that ankylosing spondylitis blood was characterized by a TCR beta motif of fewer than 10 highly homologous variants.

TCRdb used MiXCR to reprocess the 5' RACE reads, holding one entry per CDR3 protein. The sample carries fewer than 400,000 distinct CDR3 sequences, around 22% recorded once. Material for sequencing was blood, either unsorted or a sorted T cell fraction (not recorded which). The receptors stem from a male donor with ankylosing spondylitis.

CDR3 sequence reads: CSAQGLAGLYEQYF. The CDR3 DNA reads TGCAGTGCTCAGGGACTAGCGGGACTCTACGAGCAGTACTTC. V and J are TRBV20-1 and TRBJ2-7; 13 nucleotides agree with TRBD2. The CDR3 is 14 amino acids. Germline values: CDR1 DFQATT, CDR2 SNEGSKA (reference sequence). V gave up 5 bases and J gave up 3 bases; unmatched junction bases: 4.

This clonotype was recorded a few times. The J gene is TRBJ2-7, the V gene TRBV29-1, with 9 nucleotides matching TRBD2. The CDR3 contains 14 residues. The V gene end was trimmed by 6 bases and the J gene end by 3 bases; junction bases not matched to a gene: 9. The germline V gene encodes CDR1 SQVTM and CDR2 ANQGSEA. CDR3 in DNA: TGCAGCGTACTTAGCGGGAGAGGGAACTACGAGCAGTACTTC. Its translation: CSVLSGRGNYEQYF.

The rearrangement uses TRBV19 and TRBJ2-2; D possibly corresponds to TRBD2 (6 bases). Germline-derived CDR1 and CDR2 are LNHDA and SQIVND (reference sequence). This CDR3 is built from 15 residues. V was clipped by 8 bases and J by 0 bases, with 13 bases between them. The CDR3 DNA reads as TGTGCCAGTCAGGTTAGCGGCGCGAACACCGGGGAGCTGTTTTTT. Translated: CASQVSGANTGELFF.

The CDR3 DNA reads as TGTGCCATCTTCGCGGGAGGGCCCGGTTACGAGCAGTACTTC. Amino acid sequence: CAIFAGGPGYEQYF. The chain employs TRBV10-3 and TRBJ2-7; 9 nucleotides line up with TRBD2. CDR3 length: 14 amino acids. CDR1 is ENHRY, CDR2 SYGVKD, per germline. V lost 8 bases, J lost 4 bases, and 9 bases stayed unmatched.

This clonotype was counted a few times. The J gene is TRBJ2-1, the V gene TRBV20-1, with no clear D. There are 14 residues in the CDR3. Per germline, CDR1 DFQATT and CDR2 SNEGSKA (reference sequence). V was shortened by 5 bases and J by 2 bases, with 13 bases between the two germline ends. CDR3 residues: CSAPAVSPYNEQFF. CDR3 nucleotide sequence: TGCAGTGCTCCGGCCGTATCCCCCTACAATGAGCAGTTCTTC.

This clonotype was observed a handful of times. V is TRBV28 and J is TRBJ2-7; the match to TRBD1 covers 9 bases. V shed 10 bases and J 1 base; nucleotides not matched to a gene: 8. This CDR3 comprises 14 residues. CDR1 is MDHEN, CDR2 SYDVKM, per germline. CDR3 nucleotide sequence: TGTGCCATCGGGACAGGGACGGGATCCTACGAGCAGTACTTC. Amino acids: CAIGTGTGSYEQYF.

The table lists this clonotype with a few counts. The CDR3 DNA sequence: TGTGCCAGCAGTTACACCCGGGACTTCCACGAGCAGTACTTC. It codes for CASSYTRDFHEQYF. The rearrangement links TRBV6-5 to TRBJ2-7; D is possibly TRBD2 (6 bases). With 2 bases removed from V and 5 bases from J, the gap between germline ends came to 13 bases. Germline values: CDR1 MNHEY, CDR2 SVGAGI. The CDR3 length is 14 residues.

The V call is TRBV24-1, the J call TRBJ2-1; 10 nucleotides match TRBD1. CDR3 length: 15 residues. Germline loops: CDR1 KGHDR, CDR2 SFDVKD. After removal of 7 bases from V and 5 bases from J, the junction contained 7 bases not matched to a gene. For the CDR3, the DNA is TGTGCCACCAGCGCGCCGGGACAGGGGAACAATGAGCAGTTCTTC. Amino acid sequence: CATSAPGQGNNEQFF.

The V and J genes are TRBV25-1 and TRBJ2-7; D is ambiguous. Germline V gene lookup returns CDR1 MGHDK and CDR2 SYGVNS. This CDR3 has 12 amino acids. V was shortened by 0 bases and J by 6 bases, with 6 bases between the two germline ends. In DNA form, the CDR3 reads TGTGCCAGCAGTGAATACGTGGGCGAGCAGTACTTC. Translated, it gives CASSEYVGEQYF.

The CDR3 coding sequence is TGCAGTGCTAGACCATATGTGACCGCTCCTACCGGGGAGCTGTTTTTT. It specifies CSARPYVTAPTGELFF. This sequence joins TRBV20-1 and TRBJ2-2; D gene ambiguous. V lost 2 bases to trimming and J lost 5 bases, with 18 bases between them. CDR3 length equals 16 residues. The germline gives CDR1 DFQATT, CDR2 SNEGSKA (reference sequence).

This clonotype was seen a single time. This chain uses TRBV20-1 with TRBJ2-1, with 7 bases that match TRBD2. The germline V gene has CDR1 DFQATT and CDR2 SNEGSKA (reference sequence). V dropped 8 bases and J dropped 5; count of bases not matched to a gene: 12. The CDR3 runs to 14 residues. CDR3 bases: TGCAGTATACTGAGCGGGGCGGCAAACAATGAGCAGTTCTTC. Its translation: CSILSGAANNEQFF.

The sample holds many counts of this clonotype. V is TRBV20-1 and J is TRBJ2-7; possible D gene TRBD2, 6 bases. Germline values: CDR1 DFQATT, CDR2 SNEGSKA (reference sequence). This CDR3 has 13 residues. V was pared by 3 bases and J by 4 bases, with 13 bases between. This chain's CDR3 is CSASPGSGYEQYF. The CDR3 bases are TGCAGTGCTAGCCCCGGGAGTGGGTACGAGCAGTACTTC.

V usage is TRBV10-3 and J usage is TRBJ2-3; 12 bases match TRBD2. This CDR3 has 15 amino acids. V shed 6 bases and J 5 bases; nucleotides not matched to a gene: 6. CDR1 and CDR2 from the germline V gene are ENHRY and SYGVKD. CDR3 bases: TGTGCCATCAGCGGGCTAGCGGGAGGGAGAGATACGCAGTATTTT. Translated: CAISGLAGGRDTQYF.

V usage is TRBV6-4 and J usage is TRBJ2-1; TRBD1 agrees at 7 bases. After removal of 7 bases from V and 3 bases from J, the junction contained 6 bases not matched to a gene. Germline CDR1 and CDR2: MRHNA and SNTAGT. The length of the CDR3 is 14 residues. CDR3 in amino acids: CASTGGVRYNEQFF. CDR3 in DNA: TGTGCCAGCACAGGGGGAGTGCGCTACAATGAGCAGTTCTTC.

This chain connects TRBV19 to TRBJ1-1, with D possibly being TRBD1 (5 bases). CDR3 size: 16 residues. Between the trimmed V and J ends, which lost 4 bases and 4 bases, there was a span of 19 bases. The germline V gene encodes CDR1 LNHDA and CDR2 SQIVND (reference sequence). Here the CDR3 reads CASSKAGRPGTTEAFF. The CDR3 DNA reads as TGTGCCAGTAGTAAAGCGGGACGCCCCGGGACCACTGAAGCTTTCTTT. The whole variable domain, filled in from reference TRBV19 and TRBJ1-1, reads DGGITQSPKYLFRKEGQNVTLSCEQNLNHDAMYWYRQDPGQGLRLIYYSQIVNDFQKGDIAEGYSVSREKKESFPLTVTSAQKNPTAFYLCASSKAGRPGTTEAFFGQGTRLTVV.

This chain joins TRBV25-1 and TRBJ2-3; TRBD2 agrees at 7 bases. Unmatched junction bases numbered 9, after V lost 3 bases and J lost 6 bases. This CDR3 contains 15 residues. Germline V gene sequence: CDR1 MGHDK, CDR2 SYGVNS. The CDR3 nucleotides are TGTGCCAGCAGTGACGGCGGGAGCCCCGGGGATACGCAGTATTTT. Its protein is CASSDGGSPGDTQYF.

The V and J genes are TRBV5-1 and TRBJ2-1; D is unclear. The CDR3 contains 15 residues. From germline, CDR1 is SGHRS and CDR2 YFSETQ. V gave up 0 bases and J gave up 10 bases, with 17 bases separating them. The CDR3 sequence: CASSLERAQGREQFF. DNA of the CDR3: TGCGCCAGCAGCTTGGAAAGGGCCCAAGGTCGGGAGCAGTTCTTC.

This clonotype showed up many times. The CDR3 region has the DNA TGTGCCACCAGCAGAGATCCTGGGGAGACCCAGTACTTC. This encodes CATSRDPGETQYF. The chain employs TRBV15 and TRBJ2-5; D is unresolved. The CDR3 contains 13 residues. V was cut by 0 bases and J by 5 bases, with 7 bases left in between. Germline V gene lookup returns CDR1 LNHNV and CDR2 YYDKDF (reference sequence).

The V and J genes are TRBV9 and TRBJ2-7, with 8 nucleotides matching TRBD2. The CDR3 covers 15 residues. Germline V gene sequence: CDR1 SGDLS, CDR2 YYNGEE. V lost 0 bases and J lost 3; bases outside the gene matches: 5. In DNA, the CDR3 is TGTGCCAGCAGCGTAGCTACGGGGACTAGCTACGAGCAGTACTTC. Encoded protein: CASSVATGTSYEQYF.

The chain employs TRBV19 and TRBJ1-2, with 8 positions matching TRBD1. Germline V lookup: CDR1 LNHDA, CDR2 SQIVND (reference sequence). The CDR3 extends over 13 amino acids. Trimming took 3 bases from V and 4 from J; bases not matched to a gene: 1. CDR3 sequence reads: CASSITGGYGYTF. The CDR3 DNA follows: TGTGCCAGTAGTATTACAGGGGGCTATGGCTACACCTTC.

The chain combines TRBV20-1 with TRBJ2-3; D is perhaps TRBD2 (5 bases). CDR3 size: 11 residues. With 6 bases removed from V and 1 base from J, the gap between germline ends came to 5 bases. Looked up from germline, CDR1 is DFQATT and CDR2 is SNEGSKA (reference sequence). The DNA for the CDR3 is TGCAGTGCCGGGGGCACAGATACGCAGTATTTT. Amino acids: CSAGGTDTQYF.

In this sample, this clonotype turned up a few times. This chain uses TRBV5-1 with TRBJ1-1, with no clear D. CDR3 length: 14 amino acids. Trimming stripped 0 bases from V and 0 bases from J, with 6 bases between. The germline V gene has CDR1 SGHRS and CDR2 YFSETQ. CDR3: CASSLEVLNTEAFF. DNA of the CDR3: TGCGCCAGCAGCTTGGAGGTCTTGAACACTGAAGCTTTCTTT. The full variable domain, with the rest looked up from reference TRBV5-1 and TRBJ1-1, is KAGVTQTPRYLIKTRGQQVTLSCSPISGHRSVSWYQQTPGQGLQFLFEYFSETQRNKGNFPGRFSGRQFSNSRSEMNVSTLELGDSALYLCASSLEVLNTEAFFGQGTRLTVV.

This chain joins TRBV11-2 and TRBJ2-1; the D gene is possibly TRBD2 (6 bases). The CDR3 extends over 13 amino acids. With 3 bases removed from V and 9 bases from J, the gap between germline ends came to 12 bases. Germline CDR1 and CDR2: SGHAT and FQNNGV. The CDR3 DNA follows: TGTGCCAGCAGCTTGCGGGACCTCGGTGAGCAGTTCTTC. Its translation: CASSLRDLGEQFF.

The chain couples TRBV6-6 to TRBJ1-2; no definite D call. There are 13 residues in the CDR3. Germline V gene lookup returns CDR1 MNHNY and CDR2 SVGAGI (reference sequence). V was shortened by 2 bases and J by 1 base, with 5 bases between the two germline ends. The CDR3 protein is CASSYDGNYGYTF. The CDR3 DNA is TGTGCCAGCAGTTACGACGGTAACTATGGCTACACCTTC.

V usage is TRBV28 and J usage is TRBJ1-1; 8 nucleotides agree with TRBD1. The CDR3 contains 14 residues. Germline-derived CDR1 and CDR2 are MDHEN and SYDVKM. Unmatched junction bases numbered 11, after V lost 3 bases and J lost 11 bases. The CDR3 coding sequence is TGTGCCAGCAGTTTTGGGGACAGGCGGGTCAAGGCTTTCTTT. This gives the protein CASSFGDRRVKAFF.

This clonotype was seen repeatedly, ten times or more. The CDR3 spells CASGQGNVYEQYF. The CDR3 DNA reads as TGTGCCAGCGGGCAGGGTAATGTCTACGAGCAGTACTTC. The chain couples TRBV2 to TRBJ2-7; a weak D match, TRBD1 (5 bases). There are 13 residues in the CDR3. Trimming cost V 8 bases and J 3 bases, with 14 bases left between them. Germline V gene sequence: CDR1 SNHLY, CDR2 FYNNEI.

The gene calls are TRBV18 and TRBJ2-7, with 7 bases fitting TRBD1. The CDR3 is made up of 16 amino acids. The V gene end was trimmed by 3 bases and the J gene end by 0 bases; junction bases not matched to a gene: 8. The germline V gene encodes CDR1 KGHSH and CDR2 LQKENI. The CDR3 DNA sequence: TGTGCCAGCTCACCCTCGGGACAGCCCTTCTCCTACGAGCAGTACTTC. As protein: CASSPSGQPFSYEQYF. Full variable domain (remainder filled in from reference TRBV18 and TRBJ2-7): NAGVMQNPRHLVRRRGQEARLRCSPMKGHSHVYWYRQLPEEGLKFMVYLQKENIIDESGMPKERFSAEFPKEGPSILRIQQVVRGDSAAYFCASSPSGQPFSYEQYFGPGTRLTVT.

V is TRBV28 and J is TRBJ2-3; 9 positions agree with TRBD1. Per the germline V gene, CDR1 is MDHEN and CDR2 is SYDVKM. CDR3 length: 15 amino acids. V lost 6 bases to trimming and J lost 4 bases; unmatched junction nucleotides: 8. CDR3 bases: TGTGCCAGCAGAGGAGGGACAGGGAATTCAGATACGCAGTATTTT. Translated: CASRGGTGNSDTQYF.

V and J are TRBV28 and TRBJ1-1; D is unresolved. CDR1 and CDR2 (germline): MDHEN, SYDVKM. Trimming removed 7 bases from V and 0 bases from J, with 6 bases in between. The CDR3 is 12 amino acids. Written as DNA, the CDR3 is TGTGCCAGCATGAGTTTGAACACTGAAGCTTTCTTT. Translated: CASMSLNTEAFF. The full variable domain, its missing parts supplied by reference TRBV28 and TRBJ1-1, is DVKVTQSSRYLVKRTGEKVFLECVQDMDHENMFWYRQDPGLGLRLIYFSYDVKMKEKGDIPEGYSVSREKKERFSLILESASTNQTSMYLCASMSLNTEAFFGQGTRLTVV.

The chain couples TRBV27 to TRBJ1-5; tentatively, D is TRBD1 (6 bases). There are 13 residues in the CDR3. The V and J ends lost 5 bases and 11 bases respectively, with 16 bases between them. CDR1 MNHEY and CDR2 SMNVEV come from the germline V gene (reference sequence). The CDR3 DNA is TGTGCCAGCAGTCAACAGGGTGCGGGGACCCAGCATTTT. The encoded protein is CASSQQGAGTQHF.

This clonotype has a handful of counts. The J gene is TRBJ2-1, the V gene TRBV5-1; no firm D call. CDR1 and CDR2 (germline): SGHRS, YFSETQ. The CDR3 extends over 15 amino acids. Trimming pared 0 bases from V and 0 bases from J, leaving 7 bases between. DNA for the CDR3: TGCGCCAGCAGCTTGGAAGGCGACTCCTACAATGAGCAGTTCTTC. It codes for CASSLEGDSYNEQFF.